The entry below gives a single T cell receptor (beta chain) sequence along with its context. The antigen is undetermined. Germline values: CDR1 SGHRS, CDR2 YFSETQ. The CDR3 extends over 14 amino acids. V shed 7 bases, J shed 2 bases, and the junction held 7 bases outside the gene matches. The source of the sample is a study of glioma-infiltrating T cells after dendritic cell vaccination. Study-level information: Autologous tumor lysate was loaded overnight onto monocyte-derived dendritic cells grown about seven days with IL-4 and GM-CSF. Patients received three intradermal dendritic cell vaccine injections at biweekly intervals.

Primers: 60 V beta forward and 13 J beta reverse. Profiled with immunoSEQ multiplex PCR; TCRdb holds only in-frame clones, not every one. The sample lists under 100,000 clones, roughly three quarters occurring once. Study conclusions and caveats: Few patients contributed both blood and tumor specimens.

The input for sequencing was blood, taken before dendritic cell vaccination. The V call is TRBV5-1, the J call TRBJ2-5; 8 nucleotides match TRBD2. This TCR came from a human donor with glioblastoma. This chain's CDR3 is CASWSGGYQETQYF. CDR3 in DNA: TGCGCCAGCTGGAGCGGGGGATATCAAGAGACCCAGTACTTC.